This TCR beta chain was observed in a study of response to subunit inactivated influenza vaccine. TCRdb ran MiXCR on the RT-PCR reads and lists one entry per CDR3 protein. The sample contains hundreds of thousands of distinct CDR3 sequences, 12% of which appear only once. V lost 4 bases to trimming and J lost 2 bases, with 7 bases between them. The germline V gene encodes CDR1 SGHNT and CDR2 YYREEE (reference sequence). The CDR3 totals 12 residues. Study observations and caveats: The authors offered the suggestion that each seasonal influenza vaccination recruits few new T cells.

Comments on this clonotype: The antigen remains undetermined.

The sample was PBMCs from blood, taken on the day of vaccination. The chain employs TRBV5-4 and TRBJ2-7, with unresolved D. This receptor was obtained from a middle-aged man who received an inactivated influenza vaccine. CDR3 region: CASSDNPYEQYF. The CDR3 bases are TGTGCCAGCAGCGATAACCCCTACGAGCAGTACTTC.